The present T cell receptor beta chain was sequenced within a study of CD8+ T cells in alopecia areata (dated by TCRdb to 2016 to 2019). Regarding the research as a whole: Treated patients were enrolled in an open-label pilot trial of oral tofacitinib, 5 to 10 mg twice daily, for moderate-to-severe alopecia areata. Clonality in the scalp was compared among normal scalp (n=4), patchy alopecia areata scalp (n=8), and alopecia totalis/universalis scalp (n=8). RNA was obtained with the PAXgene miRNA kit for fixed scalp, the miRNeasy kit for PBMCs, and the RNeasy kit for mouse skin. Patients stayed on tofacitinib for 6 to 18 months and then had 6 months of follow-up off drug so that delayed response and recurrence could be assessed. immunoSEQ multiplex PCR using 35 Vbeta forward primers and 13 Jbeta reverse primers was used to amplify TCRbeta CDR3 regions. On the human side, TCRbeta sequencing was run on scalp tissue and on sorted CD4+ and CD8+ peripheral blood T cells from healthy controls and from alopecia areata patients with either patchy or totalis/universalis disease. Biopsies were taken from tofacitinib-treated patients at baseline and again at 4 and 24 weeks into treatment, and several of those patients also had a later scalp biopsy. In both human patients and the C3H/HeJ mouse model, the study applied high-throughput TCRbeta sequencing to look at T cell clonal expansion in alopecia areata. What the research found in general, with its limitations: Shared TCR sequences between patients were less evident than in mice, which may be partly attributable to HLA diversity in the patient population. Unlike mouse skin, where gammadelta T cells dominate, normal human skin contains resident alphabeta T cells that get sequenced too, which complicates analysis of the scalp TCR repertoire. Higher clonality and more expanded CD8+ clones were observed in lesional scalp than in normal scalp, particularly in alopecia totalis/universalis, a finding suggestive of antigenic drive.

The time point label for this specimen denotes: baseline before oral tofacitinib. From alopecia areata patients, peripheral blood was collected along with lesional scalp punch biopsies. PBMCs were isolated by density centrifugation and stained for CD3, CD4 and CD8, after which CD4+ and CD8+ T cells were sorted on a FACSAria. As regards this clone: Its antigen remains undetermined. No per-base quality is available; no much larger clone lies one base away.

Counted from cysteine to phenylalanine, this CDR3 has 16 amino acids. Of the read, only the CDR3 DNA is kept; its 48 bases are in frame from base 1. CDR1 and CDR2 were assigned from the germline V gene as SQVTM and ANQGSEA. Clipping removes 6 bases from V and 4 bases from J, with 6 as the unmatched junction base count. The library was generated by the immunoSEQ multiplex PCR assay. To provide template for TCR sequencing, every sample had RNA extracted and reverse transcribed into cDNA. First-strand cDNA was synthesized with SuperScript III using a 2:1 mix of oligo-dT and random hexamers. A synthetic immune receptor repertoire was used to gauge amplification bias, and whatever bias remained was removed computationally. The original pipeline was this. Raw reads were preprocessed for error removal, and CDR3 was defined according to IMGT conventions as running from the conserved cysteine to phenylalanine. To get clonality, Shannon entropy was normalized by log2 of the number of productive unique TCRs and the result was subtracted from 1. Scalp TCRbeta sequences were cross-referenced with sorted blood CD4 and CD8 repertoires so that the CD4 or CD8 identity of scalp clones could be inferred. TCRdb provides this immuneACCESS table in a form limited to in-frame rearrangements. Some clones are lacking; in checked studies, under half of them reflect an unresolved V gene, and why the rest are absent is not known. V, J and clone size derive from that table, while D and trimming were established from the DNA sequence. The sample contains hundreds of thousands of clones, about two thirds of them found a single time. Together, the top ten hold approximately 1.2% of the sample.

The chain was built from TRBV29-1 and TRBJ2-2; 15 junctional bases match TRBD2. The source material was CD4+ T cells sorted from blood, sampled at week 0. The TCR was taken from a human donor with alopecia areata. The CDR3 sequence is CSVKGTSGGSTGELFF. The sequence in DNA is TGCAGCGTCAAAGGGACTAGCGGGGGGAGCACCGGGGAGCTGTTTTTT.